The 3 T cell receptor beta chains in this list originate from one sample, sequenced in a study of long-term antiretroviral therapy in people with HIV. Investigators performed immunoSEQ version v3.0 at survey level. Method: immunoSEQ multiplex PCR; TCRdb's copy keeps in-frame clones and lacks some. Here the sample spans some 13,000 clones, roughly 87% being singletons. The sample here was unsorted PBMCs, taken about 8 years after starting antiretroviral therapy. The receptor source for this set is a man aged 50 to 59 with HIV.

The CDR3 is CASSPTQGILIGGYTF. In nucleotides, the CDR3 is TGTGCCAGCAGCCCCACACAGGGGATTCTAATAGGTGGCTACACCTTC. The chain employs TRBV5-5 and TRBJ1-2; 7 positions agree with TRBD1. The CDR3 totals 16 residues. CDR1 is SGHKS, CDR2 YYEKEE, per germline (reference sequence). Trimming took 4 bases from V and 7 from J; bases not matched to a gene: 16.

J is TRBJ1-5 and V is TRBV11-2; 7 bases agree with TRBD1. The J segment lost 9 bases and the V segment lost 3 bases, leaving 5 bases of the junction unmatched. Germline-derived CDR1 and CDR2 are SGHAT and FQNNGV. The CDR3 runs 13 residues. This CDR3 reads CASSFGQDPPQHF. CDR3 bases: TGTGCCAGCAGCTTTGGACAGGATCCGCCCCAGCATTTT. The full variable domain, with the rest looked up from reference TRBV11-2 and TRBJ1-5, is EAGVAQSPRYKIIEKRQSVAFWCNPISGHATLYWYQQILGQGPKLLIQFQNNGVVDDSQLPKDRFSAERLKGVDSTLKIQPAKLEDSAVYLCASSFGQDPPQHFGDGTRLSIL.

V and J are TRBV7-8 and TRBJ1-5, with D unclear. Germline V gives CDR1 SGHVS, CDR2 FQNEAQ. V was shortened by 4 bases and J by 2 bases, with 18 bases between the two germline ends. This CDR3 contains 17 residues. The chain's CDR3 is CASSSPLWNIGNQPQHF. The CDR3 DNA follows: TGTGCCAGCAGCTCCCCGTTATGGAATATCGGCAATCAGCCCCAGCATTTT.